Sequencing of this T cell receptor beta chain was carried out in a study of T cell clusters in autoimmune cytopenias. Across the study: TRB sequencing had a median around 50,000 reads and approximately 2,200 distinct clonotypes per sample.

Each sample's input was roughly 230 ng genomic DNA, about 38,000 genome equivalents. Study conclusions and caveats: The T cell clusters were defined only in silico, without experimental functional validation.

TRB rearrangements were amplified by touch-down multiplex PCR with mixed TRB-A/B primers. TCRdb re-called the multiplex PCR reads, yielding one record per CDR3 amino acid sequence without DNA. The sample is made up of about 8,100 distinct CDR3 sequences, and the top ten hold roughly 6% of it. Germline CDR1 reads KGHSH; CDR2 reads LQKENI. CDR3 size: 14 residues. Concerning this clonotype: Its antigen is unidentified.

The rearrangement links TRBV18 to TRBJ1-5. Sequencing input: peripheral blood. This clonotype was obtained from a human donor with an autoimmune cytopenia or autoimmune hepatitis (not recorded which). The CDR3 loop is CASSPHKDYQPQHF.